These T cell receptor beta chains were read from a single sample in a study of blood T cell repertoires in COVID-19. TCRdb keeps only in-frame clones here, not all; method: immunoSEQ multiplex PCR. This sample carries about 180,000 clones, around nine tenths of them seen once, and the ten largest clones take around 0.5%. Sequenced: peripheral blood. The receptors derive from a man aged 50 or older with acute or convalescent COVID-19. Both conserved end residues are part of each CDR3. A D gene is named only where the DNA matches it firmly. A row's size may be missing; if present it is once, few, many or a size class.

d_gene	abundance	v_gene	j_gene	len	CDR3aa	CDR3nt
TRBD2	.	TRBV10-3	TRBJ2-3	17	CAISEGSGAGGADTQYF	TGTGCCATCAGTGAAGGTAGCGGGGCTGGGGGGGCAGATACGCAGTATTTT
TRBD1	.	TRBV30	TRBJ1-1	15	CAWSIRDRDNTEAFF	TGTGCCTGGAGTATCCGGGACAGGGATAACACTGAAGCTTTCTTT
.	.	TRBV3-1/TRBV3-2	TRBJ1-2	17	CASSQEFPGGANYGYTF	TGTGCCAGCAGCCAAGAGTTCCCGGGAGGGGCTAACTATGGCTACACCTTC
.	.	TRBV28	TRBJ1-5	13	CASSTRGNQPQHF	TGTGCCAGCAGTACCCGGGGCAATCAGCCCCAGCATTTT
.	.	TRBV9	TRBJ2-3	14	CASSVEQGTDTQYF	TGTGCCAGCAGCGTAGAGCAGGGCACAGATACGCAGTATTTT
TRBD1	.	TRBV28	TRBJ1-4	15	CASSATGAGNVKLFF	TGTGCCAGCAGTGCAACAGGGGCCGGAAATGTTAAACTGTTTTTT
TRBD1	.	TRBV29-1	TRBJ2-2	15	CSVKRGTGNTGELFF	TGCAGCGTTAAACGTGGGACAGGAAACACCGGGGAGCTGTTTTTT
.	.	TRBV2	TRBJ2-7	15	CASSEIPAGSHEQYF	TGTGCCAGCAGTGAAATCCCAGCAGGGTCCCACGAGCAGTACTTC
TRBD2	.	TRBV7-9	TRBJ2-1	18	CASSSSVAGAPGYNEQFF	TGTGCCAGCAGCTCTTCGGTAGCGGGGGCTCCTGGCTACAATGAGCAGTTCTTC
.	.	TRBV2	TRBJ1-1	14	CASRVSQGTIEAFF	TGTGCCAGCAGGGTAAGCCAGGGGACGATTGAAGCTTTCTTT
TRBD2	.	TRBV6-5	TRBJ2-7	15	CASSRTSGSSYEQYF	TGTGCCAGCAGCCGAACTAGCGGGAGCTCCTACGAGCAGTACTTC
.	.	TRBV6-6	TRBJ1-3	14	CASSYLAIGNTIYF	TGTGCCAGCAGTTACTTAGCAATTGGTAACACCATATATTTT
TRBD1	.	TRBV18	TRBJ2-1	16	CASSPAQGTDNNEQFF	TGTGCCAGCTCACCCGCCCAGGGGACAGATAACAATGAGCAGTTCTTC
.	.	TRBV7-2	TRBJ1-2	14	CASSTREGNYGYTF	TGTGCCAGCAGCACGAGGGAGGGCAACTATGGCTACACCTTC
.	.	TRBV3-1/TRBV3-2	TRBJ2-7	11	CASSGLFEQYF	TGTGCCAGCTCTGGACTTTTCGAGCAGTACTTC
.	.	TRBV10-1	TRBJ2-1	14	CASSPGVRGNEQFF	TGCGCCAGCAGTCCCGGGGTCCGGGGGAATGAGCAGTTCTTC
TRBD1	.	TRBV19	TRBJ1-6	17	CASSNSGTGITNSPLHF	TGTGCCAGTAGCAATTCGGGGACAGGGATCACTAATTCACCCCTCCACTTT
TRBD2	.	TRBV7-9	TRBJ2-1	17	CASSFTSGRGFHNEQFF	TGTGCCAGCAGCTTTACTAGCGGGAGAGGATTCCACAATGAGCAGTTCTTC
TRBD2	.	TRBV25-1	TRBJ2-1	15	CASSLAGGPFHEQFF	TGTGCCAGCTCCCTAGCGGGAGGGCCGTTTCATGAGCAGTTCTTC
.	.	TRBV7-3	TRBJ1-2	16	CASSLTGQPTYYGYTF	TGTGCCAGCAGCTTAACGGGACAACCAACCTACTATGGCTACACCTTC
TRBD2	.	TRBV7-2	TRBJ2-1	16	CASSLDLAGGHNEQFF	TGTGCCAGCAGCTTAGATCTAGCGGGAGGGCACAATGAGCAGTTCTTC
.	.	TRBV6-2/TRBV6-3	TRBJ2-1	16	CASSYSRGSSYNEQFF	TGTGCCAGCAGTTACTCGCGCGGAAGCTCCTACAATGAGCAGTTCTTC
.	.	TRBV27	TRBJ2-5	14	CASRSAGGGETQYF	TGTGCCAGCCGGTCCGCAGGGGGAGGCGAGACCCAGTACTTC
.	.	TRBV7-2	TRBJ1-2	14	CASSLEPGNYGYTF	TGTGCCAGCAGCTTAGAACCCGGTAACTATGGCTACACCTTC
TRBD2	.	TRBV28	TRBJ2-1	17	CASSHNIRLAGGDEQFF	TGTGCCAGCAGCCACAACATAAGACTAGCGGGAGGGGATGAGCAGTTCTTC
TRBD1	.	TRBV2	TRBJ1-4	11	CASSPTDRVFF	TGTGCCAGCAGCCCAACCGACAGGGTGTTTTTT
.	.	TRBV10-3	TRBJ1-1	11	CAISNPTEAFF	TGTGCCATCAGCAATCCCACTGAAGCTTTCTTT
TRBD1	.	TRBV2	TRBJ1-4	15	CASSVDRTGMEKLFF	TGTGCCAGCAGTGTAGACCGGACAGGGATGGAAAAACTGTTTTTT
TRBD1	.	TRBV20-1	TRBJ2-7	13	CSASGGTGYEQYF	TGCAGTGCTAGTGGAGGGACAGGCTACGAGCAGTACTTC
TRBD2	.	TRBV27	TRBJ2-7	15	CASSSGTMGLYEQYF	TGTGCCAGCAGTTCCGGGACTATGGGGCTCTACGAGCAGTACTTC
TRBD1	.	TRBV27	TRBJ2-7	13	CASSFGTAYEQYF	TGTGCCAGCAGTTTCGGGACAGCCTACGAGCAGTACTTC
TRBD2	once	TRBV10-1	TRBJ2-1	17	CASRTSGRGGTLNEQFF	TGCGCCAGCAGGACTAGCGGGAGAGGGGGGACCCTCAATGAGCAGTTCTTC
.	.	TRBV6-5	TRBJ1-2	13	CASKSSDNYGYTF	TGTGCCAGCAAGTCGAGCGACAACTATGGCTACACCTTC
TRBD1	.	TRBV18	TRBJ1-1	16	CASSPGLRQGWSEAFF	TGTGCCAGCTCACCCGGTCTTCGACAGGGGTGGTCTGAAGCTTTCTTT
TRBD1	.	TRBV27	TRBJ1-1	16	CASSPQGQGSGTEAFF	TGTGCCAGCAGTCCGCAAGGACAGGGTTCGGGCACTGAAGCTTTCTTT
.	once	TRBV18	TRBJ1-3	15	CASSPPRGSGNTIYF	TGTGCCAGCTCACCACCGCGGGGTTCTGGAAACACCATATATTTT
.	.	TRBV29-1	TRBJ1-4	13	CSVEKGSNEKLFF	TGCAGCGTTGAGAAGGGGTCTAATGAAAAACTGTTTTTT
TRBD2	.	TRBV27	TRBJ2-3	14	CASSFRGGSDTQYF	TGTGCCAGCAGTTTCCGGGGGGGATCAGATACGCAGTATTTT
.	few	TRBV5-1	TRBJ1-4	15	CASSAPGTTNEKLFF	TGCGCCAGCAGCGCCCCAGGGACAACTAATGAAAAACTGTTTTTT
.	.	TRBV30	TRBJ1-4	17	CAWSVHRRGTVNEKLFF	TGTGCCTGGAGTGTACATCGGCGAGGCACGGTTAATGAAAAACTGTTTTTT
.	.	TRBV7-8	TRBJ1-3	14	CASSVRTTGNTIYF	TGTGCCAGCAGCGTCAGAACGACTGGAAACACCATATATTTT
.	.	TRBV5-1	TRBJ2-2	15	CASSLVQGITGELFF	TGCGCCAGCAGCTTGGTTCAGGGTATCACCGGGGAGCTGTTTTTT
.	.	TRBV24-1	TRBJ1-5	13	CATAQGGNQPQHF	TGTGCCACTGCCCAGGGAGGGAATCAGCCCCAGCATTTT
.	.	TRBV6-5	TRBJ2-2	12	CASRQRTGELFF	TGTGCCAGCAGGCAACGGACCGGGGAGCTGTTTTTT
TRBD2	once	TRBV5-1	TRBJ2-3	14	CASSPWTSVNTQYF	TGCGCCAGCAGCCCATGGACTAGCGTTAATACGCAGTATTTT